This T cell receptor (beta chain) came from a study of T cell changes during pregnancy in multiple sclerosis. TCRdb's table, derived via immunoSEQ multiplex PCR, lists solely in-frame clones and lacks some. The table records 65,000 to 95,000 clones, just over 90% of them present only once. This clone was seen a single time. This CDR3 has 15 amino acids. Germline V CDR1 and CDR2: SGHDN, FVKESK. V was clipped by 3 bases and J by 6 bases; unmatched bases: 8. The sample was peripheral blood, taken after pregnancy. The clonotype originates from a female donor in good health, enrolled as a control in a pregnancy study. V gene TRBV14 combines with J gene TRBJ2-1; 7 bases align to TRBD1. CDR3 in DNA: TGTGCCAGCAGCCACCTACAGGGGCCCCTCAATGAGCAGTTCTTC. Translated, it gives CASSHLQGPLNEQFF.